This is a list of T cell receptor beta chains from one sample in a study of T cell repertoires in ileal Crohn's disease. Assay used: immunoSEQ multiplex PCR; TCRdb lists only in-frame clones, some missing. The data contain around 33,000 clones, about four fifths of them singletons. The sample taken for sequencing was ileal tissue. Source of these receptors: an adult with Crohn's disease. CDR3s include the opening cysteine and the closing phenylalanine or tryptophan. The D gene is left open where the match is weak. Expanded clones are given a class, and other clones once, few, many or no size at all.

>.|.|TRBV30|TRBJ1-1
CAWSVGGGSGAFF
TGTGCCTGGAGTGTTGGTGGGGGCTCCGGGGCTTTCTTT
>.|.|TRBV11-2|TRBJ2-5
CASSFQDNFETQYF
TGTGCCAGCAGCTTCCAGGACAATTTTGAGACCCAGTACTTC
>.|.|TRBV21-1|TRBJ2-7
CASSGPTGDPSYEQYF
TGTGCCAGCAGCGGCCCGACGGGAGACCCCTCCTACGAGCAGTACTTC
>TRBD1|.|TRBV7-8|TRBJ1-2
CASSLVKRQGGNYGYTF
TGTGCCAGCAGCTTGGTAAAAAGACAGGGGGGAAACTATGGCTACACCTTC
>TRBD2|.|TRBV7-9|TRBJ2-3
CASSFGLAGVDTQYF
TGTGCCAGCAGCTTCGGACTAGCGGGAGTAGATACGCAGTATTTT
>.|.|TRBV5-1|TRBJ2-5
CASSFTGDFGTQYF
TGCGCCAGCAGCTTTACAGGGGACTTTGGGACCCAGTACTTC
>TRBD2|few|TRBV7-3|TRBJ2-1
CASSSGLAGAREQFF
TGTGCCAGCAGCTCGGGACTAGCGGGGGCGAGGGAGCAGTTCTTC
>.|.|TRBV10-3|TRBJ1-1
CAISEPGGRNTEAFF
TGTGCCATCAGTGAGCCCGGCGGGAGGAACACTGAAGCTTTCTTT
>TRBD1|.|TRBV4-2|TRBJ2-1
CASGARGQGGNEQFF
TGTGCCAGCGGGGCGAGGGGACAGGGTGGCAATGAGCAGTTCTTC
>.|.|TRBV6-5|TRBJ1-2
CASSLTEGGGGYTF
TGTGCCAGCAGTTTAACGGAGGGTGGAGGTGGCTACACCTTC
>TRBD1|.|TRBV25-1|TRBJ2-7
CASSEFGTGDYEQYF
TGTGCCAGCAGTGAATTTGGGACAGGGGACTACGAGCAGTACTTC
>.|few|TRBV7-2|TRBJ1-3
CASSRHSGNTIYF
TGTGCCAGCAGCCGACACTCTGGAAACACCATATATTTT
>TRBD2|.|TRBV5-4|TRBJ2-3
CASSLGLAGGIDTQYF
TGTGCCAGCAGCCTGGGTTTGGCGGGGGGAATAGATACGCAGTATTTT
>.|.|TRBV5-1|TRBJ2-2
CASSWGVNTGELFF
TGCGCCAGCAGCTGGGGCGTGAACACCGGGGAGCTGTTTTTT
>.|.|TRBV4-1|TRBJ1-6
CASSQDLGGGSPLHF
TGCGCCAGCAGCCAAGATCTGGGGGGAGGGTCACCCCTCCACTTT
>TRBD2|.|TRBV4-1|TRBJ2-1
CASSQLPGTSHNEQFF
TGCGCCAGCAGCCAATTGCCCGGGACTAGCCACAATGAGCAGTTCTTC
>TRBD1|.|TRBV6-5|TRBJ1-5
CASSPDRGHKQPQHF
TGTGCCAGCAGTCCGGACAGGGGGCATAAACAGCCCCAGCATTTT
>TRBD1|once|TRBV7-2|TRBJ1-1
CASSLGDSYEAFF
TGTGCCAGCAGCTTAGGGGACAGCTATGAAGCTTTCTTT
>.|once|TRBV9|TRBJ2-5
CASSPQLGTQYF
TGTGCCAGCAGCCCGCAACTAGGGACCCAGTACTTC
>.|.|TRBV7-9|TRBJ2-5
CASSAGAAQYF
TGTGCCAGCAGCGCGGGGGCGGCCCAGTACTTC
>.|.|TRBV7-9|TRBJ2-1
CASSLAGGLANEQFF
TGTGCCAGCAGCTTGGCCGGAGGTCTTGCGAATGAGCAGTTCTTC
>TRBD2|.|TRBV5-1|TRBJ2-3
CASSLDSGGSTDTQYF
TGCGCCAGCAGCTTGGATAGCGGGGGGTCCACAGATACGCAGTATTTT
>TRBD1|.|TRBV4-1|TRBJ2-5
CASSLGQWDERQGRQTQYF
TGCGCCAGCAGCCTCGGACAATGGGACGAAAGACAGGGCAGGCAGACCCAGTACTTC
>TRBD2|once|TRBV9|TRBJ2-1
CASSRTGTSGAHNEQFF
TGTGCCAGCAGCCGCACCGGGACTAGCGGGGCGCACAATGAGCAGTTCTTC
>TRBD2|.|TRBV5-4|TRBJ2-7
CASSLGLAGVKKEQYF
TGTGCCAGCAGCTTGGGGCTAGCGGGGGTTAAAAAGGAGCAGTACTTC
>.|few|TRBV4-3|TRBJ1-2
CASSQEPGAAMDYTF
TGCGCCAGCAGCCAGGAACCGGGAGCCGCCATGGACTACACCTTC
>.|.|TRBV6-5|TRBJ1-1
CASSERETEAFF
TGTGCCAGCAGTGAGCGGGAGACTGAAGCTTTCTTT
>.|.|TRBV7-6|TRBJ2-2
CASSLNVEAGELFF
TGTGCCAGCAGCTTAAATGTGGAGGCCGGGGAGCTGTTTTTT
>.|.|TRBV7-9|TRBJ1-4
CASSLRREPNEKLFF
TGTGCCAGCAGCTTACGCAGGGAACCTAATGAAAAACTGTTTTTT
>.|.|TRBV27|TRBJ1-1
CASSLSDTVNAEAFF
TGTGCCAGCAGTTTATCGGACACGGTCAACGCTGAAGCTTTCTTT